This T cell receptor (beta chain) was obtained from a study of radiotherapy plus CTLA-4 blockade in lung cancer. Study at large: Objective responses occurred in about a sixth of patients; around 30% had disease control. The study, taken as a whole, reports: Early shifts in blood T cell clones, with interferon-beta, reportedly predicted response best. Radiotherapy plus ipilimumab was followed by expansion in blood of tumor-derived TCR clones.

Lung cancer patients with chemo-refractory metastatic non-small-cell disease were given focal radiation plus CTLA-4 blockade with ipilimumab. Using immunoSEQ multiplex PCR, the repertoire was profiled, and TCRdb retains in-frame clones only, with some absent. The sample has more than 40,000 clones, roughly 84% seen once; the top ten hold 7.8%. Germline V gene sequence: CDR1 SGDLS, CDR2 YYNGEE. The CDR3 contains 15 residues. The trim removed 4 bases at V and 8 bases at J, leaving 7 bases unmatched. In regard to this clone: Its antigen is still unknown.

This TCR derives from a human donor with non-small cell lung cancer whose response to radiotherapy plus ipilimumab could not be evaluated. V and J are TRBV9 and TRBJ2-1, with 12 positions matching TRBD1. The sample was peripheral blood, taken from a patient treated with radiotherapy plus ipilimumab. The CDR3 DNA is TGTGCCAGCAGCCTACGGGACAGGGGGCTCGATGAGCAGTTCTTC. Translating it yields CASSLRDRGLDEQFF. Together with reference TRBV9 and TRBJ2-1, the CDR3 gives the full variable domain: DSGVTQTPKHLITATGQRVTLRCSPRSGDLSVYWYQQSLDQGLQFLIQYYNGEERAKGNILERFSAQQFPDLHSELNLSSLELGDSALYFCASSLRDRGLDEQFFGPGTRLTVL.